The 19 T cell receptor beta chains below come from one sample, sequenced in a study of cytomegalovirus exposure and HLA in healthy donors. Primers included in the PCR were 60 Vbeta and 13 Jbeta primers. The method was immunoSEQ multiplex PCR; TCRdb's version includes in-frame clones alone and lacks a portion of them. The data hold roughly 86,000 clones, with under 80% observed a single time. Sequenced sample: PBMCs. The source of these receptors is a man in his fifties or sixties in good health and CMV-seropositive.

The rearrangement joins TRBV29-1 to TRBJ2-7, with 9 bases identical to TRBD1. Per the germline V gene, CDR1 is SQVTM and CDR2 is ANQGSEA. The CDR3 has 14 residues. The trim removed 4 bases at V and 3 bases at J, leaving 7 bases unmatched. Here the CDR3 reads CSVGLGTGNYEQYF. CDR3 bases: TGCAGCGTTGGTCTAGGGACAGGGAACTACGAGCAGTACTTC.

This clone was seen once. The gene calls are TRBV29-1 and TRBJ2-6; 9 bases fit TRBD1. This CDR3 comprises 14 residues. Germline V gives CDR1 SQVTM, CDR2 ANQGSEA. V shed 6 bases, J shed 4 bases, and the junction held 4 bases outside the gene matches. CDR3 DNA sequence: TGCAGCGTGGGGACAGGGTCCGGGGCCAACGTCCTGACTTTC. Translating gives CSVGTGSGANVLTF.

The rearrangement joins TRBV7-2 to TRBJ2-2; 7 bases agree with TRBD2. The V gene's germline CDR1 is SGHTA and CDR2 FQGNSA. With V trimmed by 3 bases and J by 6 bases, 1 base remained unmatched. CDR3 length: 13 residues. CDR3 in amino acids: CASSLGGAGELFF. CDR3 in DNA: TGTGCCAGCAGCTTGGGGGGGGCCGGGGAGCTGTTTTTT.

V is TRBV5-6 and J is TRBJ1-2; D uncertain. The V gene lost 2 bases and the J gene lost 4 bases, with 12 bases spanning the gap. The CDR3 consists of 14 residues. Germline-derived CDR1 and CDR2 are SGHDT and YYEEEE. For the CDR3, the DNA is TGTGCCAGCAGCTTACCGGGTATCGGCTATGGCTACACCTTC. This codes for CASSLPGIGYGYTF.

The V call is TRBV6-4, the J call TRBJ2-3, with 10 bases that match TRBD2. The germline CDR1 and CDR2 sequences are MRHNA and SNTAGT. Trimming removed 7 bases from V and 2 bases from J; junction bases left unmatched: 6. This CDR3 comprises 15 residues. In DNA form, the CDR3 reads TGTGCCAGCAAGGAGCGGGGGGGTCCCACAGATACGCAGTATTTT. Amino acids: CASKERGGPTDTQYF.

V gene TRBV15 combines with J gene TRBJ2-7, with TRBD1 as a possible D gene (6 bases). The V gene lost 0 bases and the J gene lost 3 bases, with 12 bases spanning the gap. Germline CDR1 and CDR2: LNHNV and YYDKDF (reference sequence). This CDR3 spans 15 amino acids. For the CDR3, the DNA is TGTGCCACCAGCAGAGATGCAGGGGTCGTCTACGAGCAGTACTTC. Its translation is CATSRDAGVVYEQYF.

This clone was observed a handful of times. The CDR3 protein is CASASAGGLTDTQYF. In DNA, the CDR3 is TGTGCCAGCGCCTCAGCGGGGGGGCTCACAGATACGCAGTATTTT. This chain connects TRBV9 to TRBJ2-3; TRBD2 matches at 10 bases. The CDR3 covers 15 residues. Losses at the gene ends were 7 bases for V and 2 bases for J; bases not matched to a gene: 7. Germline CDR1 reads SGDLS; CDR2 reads YYNGEE.

This clone was counted once. The J gene is TRBJ2-7, the V gene TRBV30, with a tentative D call TRBD1 (6 bases). CDR1 and CDR2 (germline): GTSNPN, SVGIG (reference sequence). The CDR3 loop spans 13 amino acids. V lost 8 bases, J lost 4 bases, and 18 bases lay in between. The chain's CDR3 is CAGMKDGTYEQYF. CDR3 nucleotide sequence: TGTGCCGGAATGAAGGATGGGACATACGAGCAGTACTTC.

CDR3 protein: CASSQAGTGDYEQYF. The CDR3 nucleotides read TGCGCCAGCAGCCAAGCCGGGACAGGGGACTACGAGCAGTACTTC. This chain joins TRBV4-3 and TRBJ2-7; 10 positions agree with TRBD1. Per the germline V gene, CDR1 is LGHNA and CDR2 is YSLEER. The CDR3 sequence is 15 residues long. The V segment lost 1 base and the J segment 3 bases; nucleotides outside the gene matches: 3.

J is TRBJ2-1 and V is TRBV19, with a weak D call TRBD2 (6 bases). This CDR3 is built from 16 residues. V was cut by 0 bases and J by 0 bases, with 9 bases left in between. From germline, CDR1 is LNHDA and CDR2 SQIVND (reference sequence). DNA of the CDR3: TGTGCCAGTAGTATAGATCTGGAGGGCTCCTACAATGAGCAGTTCTTC. This codes for CASSIDLEGSYNEQFF.

V gene TRBV7-2 combines with J gene TRBJ1-1; 8 nucleotides match TRBD1. V lost 4 bases, J lost 7 bases, and 5 bases stayed unmatched. Germline V gene sequence: CDR1 SGHTA, CDR2 FQGNSA. The CDR3 length is 13 residues. In DNA, the CDR3 is TGTGCCAGCAGCTCGGGACAGGAACTTGAAGCTTTCTTT. Translation gives CASSSGQELEAFF.

This chain joins TRBV6-5 and TRBJ1-2, with D possibly TRBD1 on 6 matching bases. The V and J ends lost 7 bases and 4 bases respectively, with 19 bases between them. The CDR3 covers 15 residues. Germline V gene lookup returns CDR1 MNHEY and CDR2 SVGAGI. The CDR3 here is CASITNSGVGYGYTF. The DNA for the CDR3 is TGTGCCAGCATCACGAATTCAGGGGTTGGCTATGGCTACACCTTC.

The CDR3 bases are TGTGCCAGTATCGGGAGGGCCTCTGGGGCCAACGTCCTGACTTTC. Amino acid sequence: CASIGRASGANVLTF. This rearrangement joins TRBV19 to TRBJ2-6; 8 bases match TRBD2. CDR1 is LNHDA, CDR2 SQIVND, per germline (reference sequence). Germline trimming cut 7 bases from V and 0 bases from J; bases unmatched to any gene: 2. The length of the CDR3 is 15 residues. The variable domain in full, with the rest retrieved from reference TRBV19 and TRBJ2-6, is DGGITQSPKYLFRKEGQNVTLSCEQNLNHDAMYWYRQDPGQGLRLIYYSQIVNDFQKGDIAEGYSVSREKKESFPLTVTSAQKNPTAFYLCASIGRASGANVLTFGAGSRLTVL.

In regard to this clone: An end of the junction differs from the germline gene, which may be a read error. J is TRBJ1-5 and V is TRBV2; D not certain. Per germline, CDR1 SNHLY and CDR2 FYNNEI. The CDR3 runs 15 residues. CDR3 nucleotide sequence: TGTGCCAGCAGTGACAGTGTTTCTAGCAATCAGCCCCAGAATTTT. It encodes CASSDSVSSNQPQNF. Full variable domain (outside the CDR3, taken from reference TRBV2 and TRBJ1-5): EPEVTQTPSHQVTQMGQEVILRCVPISNHLYFYWYRQILGQKVEFLVSFYNNEISEKSEIFDDQFSVERPDGSNFTLKIRSTKLEDSAMYFCASSDSVSSNQPQNFGDGTRLSIL.

The table lists this clone with a few counts. V usage is TRBV25-1 and J usage is TRBJ2-7; D is perhaps TRBD2 (6 bases). In germline, CDR1 is MGHDK, CDR2 SYGVNS. The CDR3 has 15 residues. Trimming removed 4 bases at V and 0 bases at J, with 13 bases between. CDR3 region: CASSGEAPNSYEQYF. CDR3 nucleotides: TGTGCCAGCAGTGGGGAGGCGCCCAACTCCTACGAGCAGTACTTC.

This clone turned up a few times. This CDR3 is CASSLGAGNTEAFF. CDR3 sequence (DNA): TGTGCCAGCAGCTTAGGGGCGGGAAACACTGAAGCTTTCTTT. V usage is TRBV7-2 and J usage is TRBJ1-1, with D unresolved. Per germline, CDR1 SGHTA and CDR2 FQGNSA. V lost 1 base and J 2 bases, leaving 8 bases between the germline ends. The CDR3 is made up of 14 amino acids. Variable domain in full (rest from reference TRBV7-2 and TRBJ1-1): GAGVSQSPSNKVTEKGKDVELRCDPISGHTALYWYRQSLGQGLEFLIYFQGNSAPDKSGLPSDRFSAERTGGSVSTLTIQRTQQEDSAVYLCASSLGAGNTEAFFGQGTRLTVV.

This chain links TRBV5-6 with TRBJ1-2; 10 bases line up with TRBD1. The CDR3 contains 15 residues. V dropped 0 bases and J dropped 5; count of bases not matched to a gene: 4. CDR1 is SGHDT and CDR2 is YYEEEE in the germline V gene. DNA for the CDR3: TGTGCCAGCAGCTTGGGGGGACAGGGGTTATATGGCTACACCTTC. This sequence encodes CASSLGGQGLYGYTF.

V usage is TRBV11-2 and J usage is TRBJ2-7; D is perhaps TRBD1 (5 bases). Germline assignment: CDR1 SGHAT and CDR2 FQNNGV. The CDR3 consists of 13 residues. Between the trimmed V and J ends, which lost 3 bases and 3 bases, there was a span of 9 bases. CDR3 in DNA: TGTGCCAGCAGCTTGACAGAAAACTACGAGCAGTACTTC. It encodes CASSLTENYEQYF.

The rearrangement joins TRBV9 to TRBJ1-5; D gene unclear. V was pared by 0 bases and J by 7 bases, with 8 bases between. CDR3 length equals 13 residues. Germline V CDR1 and CDR2: SGDLS, YYNGEE. The CDR3 protein is CASSVGLIQPQHF. The CDR3 bases are TGTGCCAGCAGCGTAGGGCTGATCCAGCCCCAGCATTTT. Filled out from reference TRBV9 and TRBJ1-5, the complete variable domain reads DSGVTQTPKHLITATGQRVTLRCSPRSGDLSVYWYQQSLDQGLQFLIQYYNGEERAKGNILERFSAQQFPDLHSELNLSSLELGDSALYFCASSVGLIQPQHFGDGTRLSIL.